Listed here is a single T cell receptor beta chain. Antigen unknown. This record belongs to a study of T cell repertoires in cytomegalovirus infection. TCRdb reprocessed the reads via MiXCR and lists one record per CDR3 protein. The sample contains roughly 860,000 distinct CDR3 sequences, 32% of which appear only once. Germline V CDR1 and CDR2: MNHNS, SASEGT. Trimming removed 1 base at V and 7 bases at J, with 14 bases between. The CDR3 spans 15 residues. The chain couples TRBV6-1 to TRBJ2-1; D possibly corresponds to TRBD2 (6 bases). Sequencing was performed on cultured CD8+ T cells from PBMCs, taken from culture after CMV antigen stimulation. The sequence derives from a human donor in good health (CMV status not recorded). Some clones in this sample may be carry-over from other donors' samples. CDR3 sequence reads: CASSEGRDWRNEQFF. In nucleotides, the CDR3 is TGTGCCAGCAGTGAAGGCCGGGACTGGAGGAATGAGCAGTTCTTC.